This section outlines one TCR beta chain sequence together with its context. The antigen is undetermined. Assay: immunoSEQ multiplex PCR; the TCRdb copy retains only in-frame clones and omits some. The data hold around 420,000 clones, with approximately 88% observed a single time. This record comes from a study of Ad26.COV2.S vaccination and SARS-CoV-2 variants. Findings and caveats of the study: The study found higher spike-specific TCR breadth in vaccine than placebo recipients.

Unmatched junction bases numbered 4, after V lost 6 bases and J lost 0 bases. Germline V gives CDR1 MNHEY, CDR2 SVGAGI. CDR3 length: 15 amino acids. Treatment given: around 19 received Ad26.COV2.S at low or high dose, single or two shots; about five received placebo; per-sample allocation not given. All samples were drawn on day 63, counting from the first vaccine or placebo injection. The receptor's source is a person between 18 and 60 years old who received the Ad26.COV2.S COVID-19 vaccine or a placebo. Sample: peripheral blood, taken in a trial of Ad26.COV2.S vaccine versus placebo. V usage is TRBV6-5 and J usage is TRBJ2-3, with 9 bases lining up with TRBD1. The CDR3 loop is CASRWTGASTDTQYF. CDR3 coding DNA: TGTGCCAGCAGATGGACAGGGGCGAGCACAGATACGCAGTATTTT.